A selection of T cell receptor beta chains follows, all from one sample in a study of blood T cell repertoires in COVID-19. The data were produced by immunoSEQ multiplex PCR, yet TCRdb's version contains in-frame clones alone and is incomplete. The data contain roughly 380,000 clones, 87% of them singletons. Material for sequencing was PBMCs or T cells enriched from blood (not recorded which). The source of these receptors is a man aged 25 to 40 who had recovered from COVID-19. The CDR3 runs from the conserved cysteine through the conserved F or W. A D gene is named only where the DNA matches it firmly. Part of the rows lack a size; the others show once, few, many or a class for expanded clones.

d_gene	v_gene	j_gene	abundance	CDR3nt	CDR3aa
TRBD1	TRBV5-1	TRBJ2-7	.	TGCGCCAGCAGCCGGGACAGGGTGGACGAGCAGTACTTC	CASSRDRVDEQYF
.	TRBV10-1	TRBJ1-1	.	TGCGCCAGCAGTGAGGGAGGGACTGAAGCTTTCTTT	CASSEGGTEAFF
TRBD1	TRBV6-4	TRBJ1-1	.	TGTGCCAGCAGAGGACAGGCTGGTATGAACACTGAAGCTTTCTTT	CASRGQAGMNTEAFF
TRBD1	TRBV10-2	TRBJ1-5	.	TGCGCCAGCAGCCCGACAGGGGACGGCAATCAGCCCCAGCATTTT	CASSPTGDGNQPQHF
.	TRBV6-6	TRBJ1-5	.	TGTGCCAGCACCTACACAGGGACAAGCAATCAGCCCCAGCATTTT	CASTYTGTSNQPQHF
TRBD1	TRBV6-6	TRBJ2-2	.	TGTGCCAGCAGTCCGGGACAGGGTTCGGCCGGGGAGCTGTTTTTT	CASSPGQGSAGELFF
.	TRBV30	TRBJ1-4	.	TGTGCCTGGAGTGTAGAGGCCCTCCGGGAAAAACTGTTTTTT	CAWSVEALREKLFF
TRBD2	TRBV5-1	TRBJ2-7	many	TGCGCCAGCAGCTCAACTAGCGGGGGTCGGAGGGAGCAGTACTTC	CASSSTSGGRREQYF
.	TRBV12-5	TRBJ1-5	.	TGTGCTAGTGGTTTGGAACAGGCCCGACAGCCCCAGCATTTT	CASGLEQARQPQHF
TRBD1	TRBV5-1	TRBJ2-7	.	TGCGCCAGCAGCTTGGTGGGACAGGGTACTCTTTACGAGCAGTACTTC	CASSLVGQGTLYEQYF
TRBD1	TRBV2	TRBJ1-5	few	TGTGCCAGCAGTCTACAGGGGTCCAATCAGCCCCAGCATTTT	CASSLQGSNQPQHF
TRBD1	TRBV5-6	TRBJ2-7	.	TGTGCCAGCAGCTCAGCCGGGACAGGGGCAAAACCCTACAAGTTACAGTACTTC	CASSSAGTGAKPYKLQYF
TRBD1	TRBV3-1/TRBV3-2	TRBJ1-5	.	TGTGCCAGCAGCCAAGGAGGACAGGGCGCCAGCAATCAGCCCCAGCATTTT	CASSQGGQGASNQPQHF
TRBD1	TRBV25-1	TRBJ2-2	few	TGTGCCAGCAGCGAAACAGGGGGCGGGATGCGGGAGCTGTTTTTT	CASSETGGGMRELFF